Listed here are 15 T cell receptor beta chains from one sample, sequenced in a study of regulatory T cells in long-lasting Graves disease. Time point reported: newly diagnosed GD, antithyroid drugs for less than 3 months. RNA from PBMCs was the source of the TCR library. In building TCR beta libraries, iRepertoire HTBI primers were used together with Arm-PCR of CDR3 regions. MiXCR was run by TCRdb on the multiplex PCR reads, yielding one entry per CDR3 protein. This sample carries around 400,000 distinct CDR3 sequences, 10% to 15% of them seen once, and the ten largest clones take around 18%. These sequences were also reported in another study, on T cells in Graves' hyperthyroidism and ophthalmopathy.

The material was peripheral blood mononuclear cells (PBMCs), obtained at new diagnosis, from a patient treated with antithyroid drugs. The source of these receptors is a woman younger than 35 with Graves disease.

At least ten counts were recorded for this clonotype. This chain joins TRBV20-1 and TRBJ1-1; maybe TRBD1 (6 bases). Trimming pared 3 bases from V and 1 base from J, leaving 12 bases between. The CDR3 is 14 amino acids. Per the germline V gene, CDR1 is DFQATT and CDR2 is SNEGSKA (reference sequence). CDR3 in DNA: TGCAGTGCTAGTCGACCGGGGGCGAACACTGAAGCTTTCTTT. Translation gives CSASRPGANTEAFF.

In its sample, this clonotype was seen many times. The chain has TRBV11-2 and TRBJ2-1, with 15 positions matching TRBD2. V dropped 4 bases and J dropped 7; count of bases not matched to a gene: 2. The CDR3 length is 15 residues. Looked up from germline, CDR1 is SGHAT and CDR2 is FQNNGV. CDR3 protein: CASSWTSGGGNEQFF. As DNA, the CDR3 is TGTGCCAGCAGCTGGACTAGCGGGGGGGGTAATGAGCAGTTCTTC.

This clonotype has more than one count but fewer than ten. V usage is TRBV19 and J usage is TRBJ2-1, with TRBD1 as a possible D gene (6 bases). This CDR3 spans 18 amino acids. Trimming stripped 5 bases from V and 0 bases from J, with 20 bases between. In germline, CDR1 is LNHDA, CDR2 SQIVND (reference sequence). CDR3 in DNA: TGTGCCAGTAGTCCCCACTCCCCGGACAGCAGCTCCTACAATGAGCAGTTCTTC. Protein sequence: CASSPHSPDSSSYNEQFF.

This clonotype has just a few counts. The chain joins TRBV5-1 to TRBJ2-3; TRBD1 aligns across 7 bases. The J segment lost 4 bases and the V segment lost 4 bases, leaving 6 bases of the junction unmatched. The CDR3 is 14 amino acids. The germline CDR1 and CDR2 sequences are SGHRS and YFSETQ. The CDR3, as DNA: TGCGCCAGCAGCCACGGACAGGTTCCAGATACGCAGTATTTT. Its protein product is CASSHGQVPDTQYF.

This clonotype was seen many times. This chain joins TRBV6-1 and TRBJ2-1, with 10 bases aligning to TRBD2. CDR1 is MNHNS, CDR2 SASEGT, per germline. The V segment lost 6 bases and the J segment 2 bases; nucleotides outside the gene matches: 4. CDR3 length: 15 amino acids. CDR3 protein: CASRDSGRPYNEQFF. CDR3 sequence (DNA): TGTGCCAGCAGGGATAGCGGGAGGCCCTACAATGAGCAGTTCTTC.

There are a few counts of this clonotype. The rearrangement uses TRBV28 and TRBJ2-3, with 8 bases fitting TRBD1. The CDR3 consists of 12 residues. The germline V gene has CDR1 MDHEN and CDR2 SYDVKM. The J segment lost 13 bases and the V segment lost 5 bases, leaving 8 bases of the junction unmatched. CDR3 sequence reads: CASSIPETGEYF. CDR3 nucleotides: TGTGCCAGCAGTATACCAGAGACAGGGGAGTATTTT.

This clonotype was counted at least ten times. The chain employs TRBV7-2 and TRBJ2-2; 8 bases are a match to TRBD2. Germline lookup yields CDR1 SGHTA and CDR2 FQGNSA. The CDR3 is 18 residues long. V lost 1 base, J lost 4 bases, and 11 bases stayed unmatched. The CDR3 DNA reads TGTGCCAGCAGCTTAGAGATCTGGCGGGAGGACGGCACCGGGGAGCTGTTTTTT. Residues: CASSLEIWREDGTGELFF.

This clonotype was seen only a few times. This rearrangement joins TRBV5-1 to TRBJ2-1; 12 bases are shared with TRBD2. The closer fit of TRBJ2-5 to the DNA end suggests the J call may be wrong. The germline V gene encodes CDR1 SGHRS and CDR2 YFSETQ. CDR3 size: 14 residues. CDR3 loop: CASSAGLAGETQYF. Here the CDR3 DNA reads TGCGCCAGCAGCGCGGGACTAGCGGGAGAGACCCAGTACTTC.

Ten or more counts support this clonotype. This chain links TRBV7-9 with TRBJ2-5; D assignment may be TRBD1 or TRBD2 (6 bases each). Germline-derived CDR1 and CDR2 are SEHNR and FQNEAQ (reference sequence). The CDR3 length is 17 residues. The germline V and J ends were trimmed by 5 bases and 2 bases, with 21 bases remaining between them. CDR3 in amino acids: CASSPPGRGGRQETQYF. CDR3 nucleotide sequence: TGTGCCAGCAGCCCTCCCGGGCGAGGGGGGAGGCAAGAGACCCAGTACTTC.

This clonotype showed up many times. The chain employs TRBV2 and TRBJ1-2; unclear D gene. The germline V and J ends were trimmed by 7 bases and 2 bases, with 8 bases remaining between them. The CDR3 is 12 residues long. Germline-derived CDR1 and CDR2 are SNHLY and FYNNEI. The chain's CDR3 is CASTGENYGYTF. The CDR3 nucleotides read TGTGCCAGCACCGGGGAGAACTATGGCTACACCTTC.

This clonotype was found many times. The rearrangement joins TRBV10-3 to TRBJ1-4; TRBD1 aligns across 7 bases. The CDR3 consists of 15 residues. V lost 0 bases, J lost 5 bases, and 3 bases stayed unmatched. The germline gives CDR1 ENHRY, CDR2 SYGVKD. Here the CDR3 DNA reads TGTGCCATCAGTGAGTCGGCAGGGGGAAATGAAAAACTGTTTTTT. Protein: CAISESAGGNEKLFF.

This clonotype was observed a handful of times. This rearrangement joins TRBV15 to TRBJ1-1; unclear D gene. The CDR3 is 15 amino acids. The V gene lost 4 bases and the J gene lost 4 bases, with 16 bases spanning the gap. Germline-derived CDR1 and CDR2 are LNHNV and YYDKDF (reference sequence). CDR3 nucleotide sequence: TGTGCCACCAGCAACCACCTTCGAGGCGGCACTGAAGCTTTCTTT. Translated, it gives CATSNHLRGGTEAFF.

At least ten counts were recorded for this clonotype. V usage is TRBV15 and J usage is TRBJ1-2, with D unresolved. Germline CDR1 reads LNHNV; CDR2 reads YYDKDF (reference sequence). This CDR3 spans 16 amino acids. Trimming took 1 base from V and 2 from J, leaving 14 bases between them. The CDR3 loop reads CATSRVSRPGNYGYTF. CDR3 sequence (DNA): TGTGCCACCAGCAGAGTATCCAGGCCCGGGAACTATGGCTACACCTTC.

This clonotype was found many times. The chain uses TRBV6-5 and TRBJ1-1; D possibly corresponds to TRBD1 (5 bases). CDR1 and CDR2 from the germline V gene are MNHEY and SVGAGI. CDR3 size: 14 residues. The V end lost 2 bases, the J end lost 6 bases, and 13 bases lay between the germline ends. CDR3 sequence reads: CASSYVGRRAEAFF. In DNA form, the CDR3 reads TGTGCCAGCAGTTACGTGGGGCGTCGGGCTGAAGCTTTCTTT.

This clonotype was counted at least ten times. J is TRBJ1-1 and V is TRBV6-2 or TRBV6-3, with D possibly being TRBD1 (6 bases). The length of the CDR3 is 17 residues. Per the germline V gene, CDR1 is MNHEY and CDR2 is SVGEGT. V gave up 0 bases and J gave up 4 bases, with 18 bases separating them. The CDR3 here is CASSYSTKGEMGTEAFF. In nucleotides, the CDR3 is TGTGCCAGCAGTTACTCCACGAAGGGGGAGATGGGCACTGAAGCTTTCTTT.